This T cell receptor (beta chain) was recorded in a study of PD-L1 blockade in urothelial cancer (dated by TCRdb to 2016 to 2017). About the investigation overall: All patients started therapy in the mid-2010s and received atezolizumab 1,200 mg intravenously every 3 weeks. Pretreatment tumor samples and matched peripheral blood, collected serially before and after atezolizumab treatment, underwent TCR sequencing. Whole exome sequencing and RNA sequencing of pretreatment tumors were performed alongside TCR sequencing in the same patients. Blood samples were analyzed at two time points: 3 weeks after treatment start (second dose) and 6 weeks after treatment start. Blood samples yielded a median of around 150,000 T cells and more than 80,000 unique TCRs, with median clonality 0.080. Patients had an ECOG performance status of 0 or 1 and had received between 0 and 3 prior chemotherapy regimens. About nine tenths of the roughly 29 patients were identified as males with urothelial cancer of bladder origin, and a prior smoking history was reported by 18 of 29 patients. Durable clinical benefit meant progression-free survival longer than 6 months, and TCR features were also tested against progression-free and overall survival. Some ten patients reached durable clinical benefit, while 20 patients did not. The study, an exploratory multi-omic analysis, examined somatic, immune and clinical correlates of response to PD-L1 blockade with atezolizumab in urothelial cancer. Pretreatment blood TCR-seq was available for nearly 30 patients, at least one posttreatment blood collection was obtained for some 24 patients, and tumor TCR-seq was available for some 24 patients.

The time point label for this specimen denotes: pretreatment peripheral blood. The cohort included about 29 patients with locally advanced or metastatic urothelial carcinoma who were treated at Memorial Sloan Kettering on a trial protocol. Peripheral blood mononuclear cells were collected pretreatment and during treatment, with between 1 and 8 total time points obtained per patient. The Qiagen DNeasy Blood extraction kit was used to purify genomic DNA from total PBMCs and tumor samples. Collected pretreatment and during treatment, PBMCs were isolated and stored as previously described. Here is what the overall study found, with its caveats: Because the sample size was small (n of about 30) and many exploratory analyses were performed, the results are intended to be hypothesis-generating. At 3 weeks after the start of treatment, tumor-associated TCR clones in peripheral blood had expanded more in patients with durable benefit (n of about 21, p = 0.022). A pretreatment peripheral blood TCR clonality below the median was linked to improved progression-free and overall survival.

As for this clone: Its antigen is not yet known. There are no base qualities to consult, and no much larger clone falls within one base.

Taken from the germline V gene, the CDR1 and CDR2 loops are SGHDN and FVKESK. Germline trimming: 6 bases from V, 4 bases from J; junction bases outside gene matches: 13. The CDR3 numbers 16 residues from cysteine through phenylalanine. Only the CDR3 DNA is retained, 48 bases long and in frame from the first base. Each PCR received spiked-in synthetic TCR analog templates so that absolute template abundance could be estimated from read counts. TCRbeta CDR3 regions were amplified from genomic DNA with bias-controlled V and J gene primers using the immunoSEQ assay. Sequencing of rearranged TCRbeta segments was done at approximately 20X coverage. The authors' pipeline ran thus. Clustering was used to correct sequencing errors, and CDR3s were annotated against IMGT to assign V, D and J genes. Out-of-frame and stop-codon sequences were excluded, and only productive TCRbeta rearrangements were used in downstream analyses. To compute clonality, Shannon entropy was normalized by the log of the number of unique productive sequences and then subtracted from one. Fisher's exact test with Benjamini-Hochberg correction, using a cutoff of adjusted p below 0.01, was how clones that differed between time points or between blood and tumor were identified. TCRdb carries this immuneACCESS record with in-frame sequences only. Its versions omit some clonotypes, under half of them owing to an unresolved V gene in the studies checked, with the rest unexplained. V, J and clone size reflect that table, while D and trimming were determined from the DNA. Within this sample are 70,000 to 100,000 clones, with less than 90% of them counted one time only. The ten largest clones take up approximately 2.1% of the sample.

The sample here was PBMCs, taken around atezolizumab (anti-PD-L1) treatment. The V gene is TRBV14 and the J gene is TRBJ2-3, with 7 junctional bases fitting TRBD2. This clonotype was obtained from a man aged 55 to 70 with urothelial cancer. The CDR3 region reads CASSPEGAGLSDTQYF. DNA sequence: TGTGCCAGCAGTCCGGAGGGAGCGGGGTTATCAGATACGCAGTATTTT. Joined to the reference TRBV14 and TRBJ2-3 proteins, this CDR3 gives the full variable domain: EAGVTQFPSHSVIEKGQTVTLRCDPISGHDNLYWYRRVMGKEIKFLLHFVKESKQDESGMPNNRFLAERTGGTYSTLKVQPAELEDSGVYFCASSPEGAGLSDTQYFGPGTRLTVL.